This T cell receptor (beta chain) emerged from a study of T cells after yellow fever vaccination. Study at large: When fractions had low cell numbers, they were prepared with SMART-Seq v4 Ultra Low Input.

This clonotype occurred a few times. Its antigen remains unidentified. One entry per CDR3 protein results from TCRdb running MiXCR on the 5' RACE reads. This table holds some 240,000 distinct CDR3 sequences, about 3.9% found once. CDR1 is LGHNA and CDR2 is YSLEER in the germline V gene. The germline V and J ends were trimmed by 4 bases and 8 bases, with 14 bases remaining between them. This CDR3 contains 14 residues. Study outcomes and limitations: Reappearance after the booster was seen for most primary-vaccination clones, at 95% to 96% CD4 and 70% to 90% CD8.

The receptor's source is a man younger than 35 who received the YFV17D yellow fever vaccine. Specimen: PBMCs, collected 15 days after the yellow fever booster vaccination. The chain combines TRBV4-3 with TRBJ1-4; D unresolved. The CDR3 nucleotides read TGCGCCAGCAGCCCGGACGTGGGCCGAGAAAAACTGTTTTTT. Translated, it gives CASSPDVGREKLFF.